This section outlines one T cell receptor beta chain sequence together with its context. Trimming removed 3 bases from V and 3 bases from J; junction bases left unmatched: 5. Germline V gene data show CDR1 as MNHEY and CDR2 as SVGAGI. The CDR3 extends over 15 amino acids. This entry comes from a study of cytomegalovirus exposure and HLA in healthy donors. PCR involved 60 Vbeta and 13 Jbeta primers. Method: immunoSEQ multiplex PCR; TCRdb's copy keeps in-frame clones and lacks some. The data show roughly 150,000 clones, with roughly 87% seen just once and around 4.1% held by the top ten. The genes are TRBV6-5 and TRBJ2-3; 8 positions match TRBD2. Sequenced: PBMCs. This TCR came from a middle-aged man in good health and CMV-seropositive. CDR3 bases: TGTGCCAGCAGTTATCGGTCTAGCGGGACAGATACGCAGTATTTT. It encodes CASSYRSSGTDTQYF.